The 9 T cell receptor beta chains presented below share a single source sample, sequenced in a study of blood T cell repertoires in COVID-19 (TCRdb year 2020). The receptor library was made with the immunoSEQ multiplex PCR assay. Sourced from immuneACCESS, this table was stored by TCRdb with only in-frame sequences that have V and J called. A share of the clones is absent; for the studies checked, an unresolved V gene accounts for under half, and the remainder has no known explanation. The sample includes a few hundred thousand clones, with roughly 87% observed a single time. Approximately 12% of the sample comes from the top ten. Sequenced: peripheral blood. These receptors all come from a woman aged 18-29 years who had recovered from COVID-19.

CDR3 sequence (DNA): TGTGCCAGCAGCTCGGGACTAGCGGCGGGGGAGCAGTACTTC. Its translation is CASSSGLAAGEQYF. The rearrangement uses TRBV7-3 and TRBJ2-7, with TRBD2 matching over 11 bases. J was trimmed by 7 bases and V by 4 bases; bases with no gene match: 6. This CDR3 spans 14 amino acids. Germline CDR1 SGHTA, CDR2 FQGTGA.

The rearrangement joins TRBV2 to TRBJ2-5; tentatively, D is TRBD2 (5 bases). Germline CDR1 reads SNHLY; CDR2 reads FYNNEI. V lost 5 bases and J lost 6, with 19 bases in between. This CDR3 has 15 residues. Here the CDR3 DNA reads TGTGCCAGCAGTTCTGACGGGATGGCGTTAAAGACCCAGTACTTC. It specifies CASSSDGMALKTQYF.

This clone showed up just once. V is TRBV11-2 and J is TRBJ2-1; unclear D gene. Between the trimmed V and J ends, which lost 2 bases and 5 bases, there was a span of 22 bases. Germline CDR1 reads SGHAT; CDR2 reads FQNNGV. The CDR3 contains 18 residues. CDR3 DNA: TGTGCCAGCAGCTTATTATTGTCTAGAAGAGGCACCCACAATGAGCAGTTCTTC. Translation: CASSLLLSRRGTHNEQFF. The full variable domain, completed using reference TRBV11-2 and TRBJ2-1, is EAGVAQSPRYKIIEKRQSVAFWCNPISGHATLYWYQQILGQGPKLLIQFQNNGVVDDSQLPKDRFSAERLKGVDSTLKIQPAKLEDSAVYLCASSLLLSRRGTHNEQFFGPGTRLTVL.

The rearrangement joins TRBV19 to TRBJ1-2, with D perhaps TRBD1 (6 bases). V lost 5 bases to trimming and J lost 4 bases, with 17 bases between them. CDR1 is LNHDA and CDR2 is SQIVND in the germline V gene (reference sequence). This CDR3 has 15 residues. The CDR3 nucleotides read TGTGCCAGTAGTTCGGACAGCCTATTTCGCTATGGCTACACCTTC. Protein product: CASSSDSLFRYGYTF.

V is TRBV18 and J is TRBJ2-7, with 7 bases matching TRBD2. Germline CDR1 KGHSH, CDR2 LQKENI. This CDR3 has 15 amino acids. Trimming at V came to 0 bases and at J to 0 bases, leaving 2 bases not matched to a gene. CDR3 sequence reads: CASSPPRGSSYEQYF. In nucleotides, the CDR3 is TGTGCCAGCTCACCACCGCGCGGGAGCTCCTACGAGCAGTACTTC.

The chain employs TRBV11-1 and TRBJ2-7; 8 nucleotides agree with TRBD2. This CDR3 contains 15 residues. The trim removed 3 bases at V and 7 bases at J, leaving 11 bases unmatched. Germline lookup yields CDR1 SGHAT and CDR2 FQDESV (reference sequence). The CDR3 region is CASSFAGGPLGEQYF. The CDR3 region has the DNA TGTGCCAGCAGCTTCGCGGGAGGCCCTTTGGGGGAGCAGTACTTC.

The chain links TRBV5-6 to TRBJ1-1; TRBD1 is a possible D gene (6 bases). Germline-derived CDR1 and CDR2 are SGHDT and YYEEEE. The CDR3 has 13 amino acids. Trimming removed 4 bases from V and 4 bases from J, with 11 bases in between. For the CDR3, the DNA is TGTGCCAGCAGCCCAACAGGGAGCACTGAAGCTTTCTTT. This sequence encodes CASSPTGSTEAFF.

The chain employs TRBV7-2 and TRBJ2-7; weak D call: TRBD2 (6 bases). The length of the CDR3 is 16 residues. The germline CDR1 and CDR2 sequences are SGHTA and FQGNSA. V shed 1 base and J shed 3 bases, with 16 bases lying between them. CDR3 in DNA: TGTGCCAGCAGCTTAGATGGGGGGTTAAGGGGCTACGAGCAGTACTTC. This translates into CASSLDGGLRGYEQYF. Using reference TRBV7-2 and TRBJ2-7 for the parts outside the CDR3, the full variable domain is GAGVSQSPSNKVTEKGKDVELRCDPISGHTALYWYRQSLGQGLEFLIYFQGNSAPDKSGLPSDRFSAERTGGSVSTLTIQRTQQEDSAVYLCASSLDGGLRGYEQYFGPGTRLTVT.

This clone was observed a few times. The rearrangement links TRBV7-8 to TRBJ1-3; D not resolved. The CDR3 contains 14 residues. The V and J ends lost 5 bases and 0 bases respectively, with 8 bases between them. Germline V lookup: CDR1 SGHVS, CDR2 FQNEAQ. For the CDR3, the DNA is TGTGCCAGCAGCCCCGGTATCTCTGGAAACACCATATATTTT. It codes for CASSPGISGNTIYF.